Presented here are 24 T cell receptor beta chains from one specimen sequenced in a study of blood T cell repertoires in COVID-19. Sequenced by immunoSEQ multiplex PCR; TCRdb stores in-frame clones only, minus some. Counted here are 150,000 or so clones, approximately 86% occurring once; the ten biggest clones make up approximately 8%. Specimen: peripheral blood. The receptor source for this set is a man aged 55 to 70 with acute or convalescent COVID-19.

The genes are TRBV5-1 and TRBJ2-1, with 9 bases lining up with TRBD1. J gave up 7 bases and V 0 bases, and 8 bases lay outside the gene matches. The CDR3 sequence is 16 residues long. Germline V gene sequence: CDR1 SGHRS, CDR2 YFSETQ. The DNA of the CDR3 is TGCGCCAGCAGCTTGGAAACAGGGGGCCCCGGTAATGAGCAGTTCTTC. This sequence encodes CASSLETGGPGNEQFF. Together with reference TRBV5-1 and TRBJ2-1, the CDR3 gives the full variable domain: KAGVTQTPRYLIKTRGQQVTLSCSPISGHRSVSWYQQTPGQGLQFLFEYFSETQRNKGNFPGRFSGRQFSNSRSEMNVSTLELGDSALYLCASSLETGGPGNEQFFGPGTRLTVL.

CDR3 sequence: CASSVDTHSYEQYF. CDR3 nucleotide sequence: TGTGCCAGCAGCGTAGATACTCACTCCTACGAGCAGTACTTC. This chain links TRBV9 with TRBJ2-7; no clear D gene. V was cut by 0 bases and J by 0 bases, with 7 bases left in between. Per the germline V gene, CDR1 is SGDLS and CDR2 is YYNGEE. This CDR3 spans 14 amino acids.

The J gene is TRBJ1-5, the V gene TRBV11-2; D possibly corresponds to TRBD1 (5 bases). The CDR3 consists of 13 residues. V was clipped by 5 bases and J by 1 base, with 6 bases between them. The V gene's germline CDR1 is SGHAT and CDR2 FQNNGV. The CDR3 sequence is CASSRTSNQPQHF. CDR3 DNA sequence: TGTGCCAGCAGCAGGACAAGCAATCAGCCCCAGCATTTT. Drawing the rest from reference TRBV11-2 and TRBJ1-5, the complete variable domain is EAGVAQSPRYKIIEKRQSVAFWCNPISGHATLYWYQQILGQGPKLLIQFQNNGVVDDSQLPKDRFSAERLKGVDSTLKIQPAKLEDSAVYLCASSRTSNQPQHFGDGTRLSIL.

The V and J genes are TRBV27 and TRBJ2-7; D is perhaps TRBD2 (5 bases). Germline V gene lookup returns CDR1 MNHEY and CDR2 SMNVEV (reference sequence). CDR3 length: 13 amino acids. V lost 10 bases and J 7 bases, leaving 20 bases between the germline ends. The CDR3 loop is CATSPLFEGEQYF. The CDR3 DNA sequence: TGTGCCACCTCACCCCTCTTCGAGGGTGAGCAGTACTTC.

The count of this clone is one. V gene TRBV13 combines with J gene TRBJ2-7, with D maybe TRBD1 (6 bases). The length of the CDR3 is 12 residues. V shed 8 bases and J shed 1 base, with 9 bases lying between them. Germline values: CDR1 PRHDT, CDR2 FYEKMQ (reference sequence). CDR3 DNA sequence: TGTGCCAGCGGACAGTTATCCTACGAGCAGTACTTC. Its translation is CASGQLSYEQYF.

The chain couples TRBV28 to TRBJ2-5; TRBD2 matches 14 bases. Germline V gene lookup returns CDR1 MDHEN and CDR2 SYDVKM. The CDR3 is 20 amino acids. After removal of 4 bases from V and 4 bases from J, the junction contained 17 bases not matched to a gene. CDR3 sequence reads: CASSSRLAGGRRGFRETQYF. CDR3 sequence (DNA): TGTGCCAGCAGTTCCCGACTAGCGGGAGGGCGAAGGGGGTTTCGAGAGACCCAGTACTTC.

The rearrangement uses TRBV5-4 and TRBJ2-7, with 12 bases matching TRBD2. The V segment lost 2 bases and the J segment 5 bases; nucleotides outside the gene matches: 8. Germline V lookup: CDR1 SGHNT, CDR2 YYREEE (reference sequence). The CDR3 runs 16 residues. The CDR3 coding sequence is TGTGCCAGCAGCTTCGAGGGGACTAGCGGGTTCAACGAGCAGTACTTC. Its protein product is CASSFEGTSGFNEQYF.

This clone was seen once. This rearrangement joins TRBV2 to TRBJ1-3; D not resolved. From germline, CDR1 is SNHLY and CDR2 FYNNEI. CDR3 size: 17 residues. Trimming took off 10 bases at V and 0 bases at J, with 22 bases between the two ends. CDR3 in amino acids: CATPGEWENLSGNTIYF. CDR3 DNA sequence: TGTGCCACTCCGGGTGAGTGGGAGAATCTCTCTGGAAACACCATATATTTT.

This clone appeared a few times. This chain links TRBV5-1 with TRBJ2-2, with D maybe TRBD2 (5 bases). V lost 0 bases, J lost 0 bases, and 6 bases lay in between. The CDR3 loop spans 15 amino acids. Germline CDR1 and CDR2: SGHRS and YFSETQ. The CDR3 DNA sequence: TGCGCCAGCAGCTTGGGGGGAGCGAACACCGGGGAGCTGTTTTTT. This encodes CASSLGGANTGELFF.

The chain employs TRBV20-1 and TRBJ1-1; the D gene is possibly TRBD1 (6 bases). Germline values: CDR1 DFQATT, CDR2 SNEGSKA (reference sequence). The V gene lost 3 bases and the J gene lost 10 bases, with 15 bases spanning the gap. The CDR3 length is 12 residues. The CDR3 loop is CSASATGTRAFF. DNA of the CDR3: TGCAGTGCTAGTGCCACCGGGACAAGAGCTTTCTTT.

This chain uses TRBV7-8 with TRBJ2-1; 12 bases fit TRBD2. V dropped 5 bases and J dropped 8; count of bases not matched to a gene: 7. Germline-derived CDR1 and CDR2 are SGHVS and FQNEAQ. The CDR3 loop spans 15 amino acids. This CDR3 is CASSTTSGSGDEQFF. The CDR3, as DNA: TGTGCCAGCAGCACGACTAGCGGGAGTGGGGATGAGCAGTTCTTC.

The chain is built from TRBV5-4 and TRBJ2-3; a possible D gene is TRBD2 (5 bases). Germline lookup yields CDR1 SGHNT and CDR2 YYREEE (reference sequence). The CDR3 is 14 amino acids. Trimming took off 0 bases at V and 0 bases at J, with 5 bases between the two ends. Here the CDR3 reads CASSLAGSTDTQYF. The CDR3 region has the DNA TGTGCCAGCAGCTTGGCGGGGAGCACAGATACGCAGTATTTT.

The rearrangement uses TRBV13 and TRBJ2-2, with D possibly being TRBD1 (5 bases). Trimming pared 6 bases from V and 6 bases from J, leaving 11 bases between. Looked up from germline, CDR1 is PRHDT and CDR2 is FYEKMQ (reference sequence). This CDR3 spans 13 amino acids. In DNA, the CDR3 is TGTGCCAGCAGTCCCAGGGTCCCCGGGGAGCTGTTTTTT. Translating it yields CASSPRVPGELFF.

The rearrangement joins TRBV11-3 to TRBJ1-1, with D possibly being TRBD1 (6 bases). Germline CDR1 and CDR2: SGHNT and YENEEA. The CDR3 has 15 residues. V was shortened by 2 bases and J by 0 bases, with 10 bases between the two germline ends. In DNA form, the CDR3 reads TGTGCCAGCAGCTTATCAGGGGCAATGAACACTGAAGCTTTCTTT. Encoded protein: CASSLSGAMNTEAFF.

This rearrangement joins TRBV24-1 to TRBJ2-5; TRBD2 might be the D (6 bases). V was trimmed by 9 bases and J by 5 bases, leaving 18 bases between them. The CDR3 has 14 residues. Germline V gene lookup returns CDR1 KGHDR and CDR2 SFDVKD. The CDR3 here is CATSSVSGLETQYF. The DNA for the CDR3 is TGTGCCACCTCCTCGGTCAGCGGGTTGGAGACCCAGTACTTC.

The chain has TRBV5-1 and TRBJ2-1; perhaps TRBD2 as D (5 bases). CDR1 is SGHRS, CDR2 YFSETQ, per germline. The CDR3 consists of 15 residues. V lost 4 bases, J lost 7 bases, and 18 bases lay in between. In nucleotides, the CDR3 is TGCGCCAGCAGCCCCGTCGCGAGGCGAGGGAATGAGCAGTTCTTC. It encodes CASSPVARRGNEQFF.

The J gene is TRBJ2-1, the V gene TRBV13; 7 nucleotides align to TRBD1. With V trimmed by 6 bases and J by 9 bases, 14 bases remained unmatched. Germline CDR1 reads PRHDT; CDR2 reads FYEKMQ (reference sequence). This CDR3 comprises 15 residues. The CDR3, as DNA: TGTGCCAGCAGGGTTAGAAACAGGGGCGACGCTGAGCAGTTCTTC. It translates to CASRVRNRGDAEQFF.

J is TRBJ2-3 and V is TRBV7-9; 12 positions match TRBD2. Trimming cost V 5 bases and J 5 bases; bases outside gene matches: 8. The CDR3 has 16 residues. The germline CDR1 and CDR2 sequences are SEHNR and FQNEAQ (reference sequence). The CDR3 DNA reads TGTGCCAGCAGCCCGCCTAGCGGGAGGGCCGGAGATACGCAGTATTTT. This translates into CASSPPSGRAGDTQYF.

This chain joins TRBV28 and TRBJ1-1; D perhaps matches TRBD1 (5 bases). The CDR3 runs to 15 residues. Germline V gene lookup returns CDR1 MDHEN and CDR2 SYDVKM. Deletions cut 3 bases from V and 1 base from J, with 12 bases between. As DNA, the CDR3 is TGTGCCAGCAGTTTTCAGGGAGGGTCGAACACTGAAGCTTTCTTT. Translated, it gives CASSFQGGSNTEAFF.

This sequence joins TRBV15 and TRBJ1-4; 12 bases agree with TRBD1. Looked up from germline, CDR1 is LNHNV and CDR2 is YYDKDF (reference sequence). The trim removed 5 bases at V and 5 bases at J, leaving 3 bases unmatched. This CDR3 is built from 15 residues. CDR3 DNA sequence: TGTGCCACCAGCCGTGGGACAGGGGGCAATGAAAAACTGTTTTTT. Protein product: CATSRGTGGNEKLFF.

The chain links TRBV10-2 to TRBJ1-6; no clear D. V was clipped by 6 bases and J by 7 bases, with 13 bases between them. The CDR3 extends over 14 amino acids. Germline V gene data show CDR1 as WSHSY and CDR2 as SAAADI. CDR3 amino acids: CASRADVGNSPLHF. In nucleotides, the CDR3 is TGCGCCAGCAGGGCTGACGTGGGCAATTCACCCCTCCACTTT.

This clone was seen once. The V gene is TRBV5-1, the J gene TRBJ2-7; TRBD1 agrees at 7 bases. Germline lookup yields CDR1 SGHRS and CDR2 YFSETQ. The V segment lost 2 bases and the J segment 2 bases; nucleotides outside the gene matches: 10. The CDR3 contains 16 residues. In DNA, the CDR3 is TGCGCCAGCAGCTTCTCCCCGGGACAGACAACCTACGAGCAGTACTTC. Translating it yields CASSFSPGQTTYEQYF.

The chain employs TRBV7-2 and TRBJ2-3; D is unclear. Trimming stripped 0 bases from V and 4 bases from J, with 8 bases between. The CDR3 spans 14 residues. Germline V lookup: CDR1 SGHTA, CDR2 FQGNSA. Here the CDR3 reads CASSLAPAADTQYF. CDR3 nucleotide sequence: TGTGCCAGCAGCTTAGCGCCTGCGGCAGATACGCAGTATTTT.

This chain uses TRBV6-2 or TRBV6-3 with TRBJ1-2; D perhaps matches TRBD1 (5 bases). Germline CDR1 and CDR2: MNHEY and SVGEGT. The V end lost 2 bases, the J end lost 5 bases, and 15 bases lay between the germline ends. The CDR3 loop spans 15 amino acids. The CDR3 coding sequence is TGTGCCAGCAGTTACGCAGGGTTGAAAATTTATGGCTACACCTTC. Translation gives CASSYAGLKIYGYTF.